This TCR beta chain was captured by sequencing in a study of T cells in narcolepsy. The J segment lost 5 bases and the V segment lost 5 bases, leaving 15 bases of the junction unmatched. The germline V gene encodes CDR1 SGHVS and CDR2 FNYEAQ. The CDR3 extends over 18 amino acids. A word on this clone: Its antigen is not known.

Findings and limits, study-wide: HCRT-specific and TRIB2-specific autoreactive clonotypes appeared among same-patient CSF and blood CD4+ clonotypes. No autoreactive T cell clone sequences appeared in some memory CD4+ repertoires.

Some clones are missing from TCRdb's copy, which holds only in-frame ones; the method was immunoSEQ multiplex PCR. The data hold under 40,000 clones, with roughly four fifths observed a single time. The source of this sequence is a human donor with narcolepsy. The rearrangement uses TRBV7-6 and TRBJ2-3; TRBD1 matches 11 bases. Sequencing was carried out using CD45RA- memory CD4+ T cells from PBMCs. The CDR3 protein is CASSPTTAGTGGRDTQYF. The CDR3 bases are TGTGCCAGCAGCCCCACAACAGCCGGGACAGGGGGACGAGATACGCAGTATTTT.